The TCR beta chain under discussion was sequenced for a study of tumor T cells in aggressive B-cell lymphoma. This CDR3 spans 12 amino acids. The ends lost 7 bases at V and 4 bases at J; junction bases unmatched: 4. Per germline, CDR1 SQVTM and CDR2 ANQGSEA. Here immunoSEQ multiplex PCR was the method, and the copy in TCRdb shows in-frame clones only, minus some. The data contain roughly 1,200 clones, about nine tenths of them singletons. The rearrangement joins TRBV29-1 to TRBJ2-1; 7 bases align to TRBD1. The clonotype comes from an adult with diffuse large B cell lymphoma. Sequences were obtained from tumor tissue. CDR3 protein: CSEGQTYNEQFF. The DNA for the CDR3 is TGCAGCGAGGGACAGACTTACAATGAGCAGTTCTTC.